A single sample gave rise to the 12 T cell receptor beta chains below, sequenced in a study of blood T cell repertoires in COVID-19. Measured with immunoSEQ multiplex PCR; TCRdb has only the in-frame clones, and not every one. This table holds nearly 200,000 clones, roughly 86% found once. The sequencing sample was made of peripheral blood. The receptors stem from a woman in her seventies with active or convalescent COVID-19.

CDR3 nucleotides: TGTGCCAGCAGCGCAGCGACAGGGGGCATGGCTAACTATGGCTACACCTTC. Amino acids: CASSAATGGMANYGYTF. The chain has TRBV7-9 and TRBJ1-2; TRBD1 matches 10 bases. CDR3 length: 17 amino acids. With V trimmed by 5 bases and J by 0 bases, 9 bases remained unmatched. Germline V CDR1 and CDR2: SEHNR, FQNEAQ (reference sequence). The full variable domain, with the rest looked up from reference TRBV7-9 and TRBJ1-2, is DTGVSQNPRHKITKRGQNVTFRCDPISEHNRLYWYRQTLGQGPEFLTYFQNEAQLEKSRLLSDRFSAERPKGSFSTLEIQRTEQGDSAMYLCASSAATGGMANYGYTFGSGTRLTVV.

For the CDR3, the DNA is TGCGCCAGCAGCTTACGCGGGAGAGGGGACGAGCAGTACTTC. It encodes CASSLRGRGDEQYF. The rearrangement links TRBV5-1 to TRBJ2-7; 7 positions agree with TRBD2. In germline, CDR1 is SGHRS, CDR2 YFSETQ. The length of the CDR3 is 14 residues. Trimming at V came to 2 bases and at J to 5 bases, leaving 7 bases not matched to a gene.

The rearrangement links TRBV3-1 (or the pseudogene TRBV3-2) to TRBJ2-1, with D maybe TRBD2 (5 bases). The CDR3 is 11 residues long. Deletions cut 4 bases from V and 9 bases from J, with 7 bases between. Germline V CDR1 and CDR2: LGHDT, YNNKEL (reference sequence). CDR3 region: CASSRAGEQFF. The CDR3 nucleotides are TGTGCCAGCAGCCGGGCGGGTGAGCAGTTCTTC.

V usage is TRBV19 and J usage is TRBJ1-2; D unresolved. Germline V lookup: CDR1 LNHDA, CDR2 SQIVND (reference sequence). With 6 bases removed from V and 2 bases from J, the gap between germline ends came to 13 bases. This CDR3 is 14 amino acids long. DNA of the CDR3: TGTGCCAGTAGGGAACACGGACTGAACTATGGCTACACCTTC. Translating gives CASREHGLNYGYTF.

The J gene is TRBJ2-7, the V gene TRBV4-2; D remains ambiguous. In germline, CDR1 is LGHNA, CDR2 YNFKEQ. CDR3 length equals 14 residues. V lost 9 bases, J lost 1 base, and 16 bases lay in between. CDR3 sequence: CASPLLLSSYEQYF. The CDR3 DNA follows: TGTGCCAGTCCGCTACTACTATCATCCTACGAGCAGTACTTC.

This chain's CDR3 is CASSQGTLGANVLTF. The CDR3 nucleotides read TGTGCCAGCAGCCAAGGGACATTGGGGGCCAACGTCCTGACTTTC. J is TRBJ2-6 and V is TRBV4-2, with D possibly TRBD1 on 5 matching bases. The germline V and J ends were trimmed by 1 base and 4 bases, with 8 bases remaining between them. The CDR3 length is 15 residues. The V gene's germline CDR1 is LGHNA and CDR2 YNFKEQ.

This clone was picked up one time. The chain has TRBV9 and TRBJ1-1; the D is unclear. This CDR3 comprises 15 residues. CDR1 and CDR2 (germline): SGDLS, YYNGEE. V lost 0 bases to trimming and J lost 4 bases, with 13 bases between them. The CDR3: CASSVDEGGFTEAFF. CDR3 DNA sequence: TGTGCCAGCAGCGTAGATGAGGGAGGTTTCACTGAAGCTTTCTTT.

This clone showed up just once. V gene TRBV6-5 combines with J gene TRBJ2-7; D is uncertain. The CDR3 loop spans 12 amino acids. V lost 9 bases, J lost 1 base, and 10 bases lay in between. The germline CDR1 and CDR2 sequences are MNHEY and SVGAGI. The CDR3 DNA sequence: TGTGCCAGTACCAGCAGGTCCTACGAGCAGTACTTC. It specifies CASTSRSYEQYF.

The V and J genes are TRBV4-2 and TRBJ2-7; 7 bases align to TRBD2. This CDR3 contains 17 residues. CDR1 is LGHNA and CDR2 is YNFKEQ in the germline V gene. J lost 0 bases, V lost 3 bases, and 11 bases had no gene match. CDR3: CASSQPGQASGSYEQYF. The CDR3 DNA reads as TGTGCCAGCAGCCAGCCGGGGCAGGCTAGCGGCTCCTACGAGCAGTACTTC.

This sequence joins TRBV29-1 and TRBJ2-1, with D perhaps TRBD1 (6 bases). The CDR3 contains 13 residues. Germline V CDR1 and CDR2: SQVTM, ANQGSEA. Between the trimmed V and J ends, which lost 7 bases and 2 bases, there was a span of 12 bases. The CDR3 DNA sequence: TGCAGCGCCTGGGACAAAGCCTACAATGAGCAGTTCTTC. It codes for CSAWDKAYNEQFF.

The chain combines TRBV6-5 with TRBJ2-1; 16 bases are shared with TRBD2. V lost 8 bases, J lost 10 bases, and 8 bases stayed unmatched. Germline CDR1 is MNHEY and CDR2 is SVGAGI. The CDR3 covers 15 residues. The CDR3 DNA reads TGTGCCAGCCTCAAAGGGACTAGCGGGAGGGGAGAGCAGTTCTTC. This translates into CASLKGTSGRGEQFF.

The chain couples TRBV18 to TRBJ2-5; perhaps TRBD2 as D (5 bases). Germline V CDR1 and CDR2: KGHSH, LQKENI. Trimming left V 6 bases short and J 5 bases short, with 16 bases between. CDR3 length: 14 amino acids. The DNA for the CDR3 is TGTGCCAGCTCCTCGACTCCACGAGGGGAGACCCAGTACTTC. The encoded protein is CASSSTPRGETQYF.